This section outlines one T cell receptor (beta chain) sequence together with its context. Its specific antigen is unknown. Per-nucleotide qualities are absent, and no much larger clonotype sits a single base away. One collaborating source in Seattle enrolled patients while the patients were actively infected and followed the patients over time throughout the course of disease. Each collaborating institution followed its own protocols to collect whole blood in K2EDTA tubes. For TCRbeta analysis, collaborators shipped samples in one of three forms: frozen whole blood, isolated PBMCs, or DNA extracted from either of those sample types. The sample comes from a study of blood T cell repertoires in COVID-19 (dated by TCRdb to about 2020). In terms of the full investigation: Samples from collaborators originated in the United States, Italy and Spain and spanned both the acute and convalescent phases of COVID-19. The prospective study material was composed of cDNA or gDNA derived from T cells, B-cell-depleted T cells, or PBMCs. Subjects who had been exposed to COVID-19, were actively infected with it, or had recovered from it provided the deeply sampled blood TCRbeta repertoires that made up the dataset. The repertoires were released in a freely available public database meant as a resource for research on the immune response to SARS-CoV-2. Samples came from the ongoing ImmuneRACE study (first 160 participants) plus 1,254 subjects from 6 global collaborators. A de-identified subject ID, COVID-19 status, age in years and sex were almost always included in the sample metadata. Where HLA class I and class II types were available, the types were taken from metadata supplied by the sample provider, not from assay-based typing.

TCRbeta CDR3 regions were amplified from genomic DNA by means of the immunoSEQ Assay, a bias-controlled multiplex PCR. On the authors' methods: The number of nucleated cells in each sample was estimated from the amplification of reference gene primers within the assay. Sequence reads were collapsed and filtered to measure the absolute abundance of every unique TCRbeta CDR3 rearrangement. For each sample, productive Simpson clonality was calculated by taking the square root of Simpson's diversity index across productive rearrangements. Drawn from immuneACCESS, this table holds only the in-frame rearrangements with V and J called that TCRdb kept. Clones are partly lost; checked studies trace under half to an unresolved V gene and leave the rest unexplained. V and J calls and clone size are as listed in that table; D and trimming were resolved from the DNA. In this sample the table shows fewer than 400,000 clones, under 90% of which occur a single time. The ten largest clones represent roughly 2.9% of the sample.

The V end loses 10 bases and the J end loses 4 bases, and a stretch of 16 bases separates them. Taken from cysteine to phenylalanine, the CDR3 has 13 residues. Only CDR3 DNA is held: 39 bases, read in frame from base 1. Per the germline V gene, ENHRY is the CDR1 and SYGVKD is the CDR2. Findings and caveats that apply to the study as a whole: Clinical and demographic metadata were provided uncurated, with the amount varying by source and participant.

Input material: peripheral blood. This clonotype originated in a woman in her twenties or thirties with COVID-19, enrolled during active disease. This chain is built from TRBV10-3 and TRBJ1-2; the D gene cannot be resolved reliably. In nucleotide form, the sequence is TGTGCCACCTACGGAGACGACCTCTATGGCTACACCTTC. It translates to CATYGDDLYGYTF.